The T cell receptor (beta chain) described here comes from a study of post-analysis software for immune sequencing data. Study overall: Relapsing-remitting, secondary progressive and progressive-relapsing forms made up the multiple sclerosis disease courses.

General study results and limits: There were about five TRBV segments more frequent in patients than controls, and TRBV5-6, TRBV5-1 and TRBV20-1 were among them. Those with multiple sclerosis, the patient group, showed significantly lower normalized Chao1 diversity than controls.

This clonotype occurred many times. The antigen is not known. Germline V gene sequence: CDR1 SEHNR, CDR2 FQNEAQ (reference sequence). CDR3 length equals 16 residues. The V and J ends lost 6 bases and 4 bases, in that order; junction bases with no gene match: 5. TCR beta cDNA libraries had unique molecular identifiers. Input amounts of about 0.85 to 11 million T cells were used. These gave 500,000 or so cDNA molecules, so each molecule approximated one T cell. TCRdb passed the PCR reads through MiXCR, listing each CDR3 protein once. The data hold hundreds of thousands of distinct CDR3 sequences, with less than 40% observed a single time.

The sample was blood. The TCR originated in a girl aged 5-17 years with multiple sclerosis. The V gene is TRBV7-9, the J gene TRBJ2-3, with 15 bases lining up with TRBD2. In DNA, the CDR3 is TGTGCCAGCAGATGGACTAGCGGGAGGGACCCAGATACGCAGTATTTT. The encoded protein is CASRWTSGRDPDTQYF.